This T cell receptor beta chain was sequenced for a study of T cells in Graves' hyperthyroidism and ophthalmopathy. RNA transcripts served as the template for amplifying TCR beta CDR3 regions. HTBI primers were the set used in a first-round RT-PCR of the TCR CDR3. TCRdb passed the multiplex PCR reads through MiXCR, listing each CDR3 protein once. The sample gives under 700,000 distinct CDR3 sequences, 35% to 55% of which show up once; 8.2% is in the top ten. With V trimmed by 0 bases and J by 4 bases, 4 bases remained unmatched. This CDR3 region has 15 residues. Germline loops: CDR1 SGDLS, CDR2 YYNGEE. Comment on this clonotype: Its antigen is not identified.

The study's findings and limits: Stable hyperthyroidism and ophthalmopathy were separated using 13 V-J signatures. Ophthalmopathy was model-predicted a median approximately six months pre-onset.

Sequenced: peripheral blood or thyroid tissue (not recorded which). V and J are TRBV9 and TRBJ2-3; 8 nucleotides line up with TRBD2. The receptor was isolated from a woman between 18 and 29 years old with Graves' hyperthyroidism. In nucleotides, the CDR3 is TGTGCCAGCAGCGTAGCGGGAGGGCCTGCAGATACGCAGTATTTT. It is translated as CASSVAGGPADTQYF.